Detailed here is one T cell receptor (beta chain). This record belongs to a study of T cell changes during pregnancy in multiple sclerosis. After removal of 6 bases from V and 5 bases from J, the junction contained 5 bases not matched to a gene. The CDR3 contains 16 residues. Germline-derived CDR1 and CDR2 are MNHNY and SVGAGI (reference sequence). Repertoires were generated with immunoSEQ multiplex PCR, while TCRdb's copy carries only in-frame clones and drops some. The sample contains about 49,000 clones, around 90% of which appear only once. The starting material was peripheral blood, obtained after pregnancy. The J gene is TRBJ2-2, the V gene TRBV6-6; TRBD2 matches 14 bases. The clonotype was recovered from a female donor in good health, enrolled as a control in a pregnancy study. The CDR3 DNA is TGTGCCAGCAGCTCCGGACTAGCGGGGGGAACCGGGGAGCTGTTTTTT. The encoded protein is CASSSGLAGGTGELFF.